The clone carrying this T cell receptor beta chain was seen more than once but under ten times. Its cognate antigen is unknown. TCRdb reanalysed the RT-PCR reads using MiXCR and keeps one entry per CDR3 protein. Here the sample spans hundreds of thousands of distinct CDR3 sequences, around 20% being singletons. The data were obtained in a study of response to subunit inactivated influenza vaccine. General study findings and limits: Authors suggested that a seasonal influenza vaccination recruits few new T cells each time.

This clonotype was obtained from a man between 50 and 75 years old who received an inactivated influenza vaccine. This specimen consisted of PBMCs from blood, obtained approximately 22 months after vaccination.

CDR3 in amino acids: CASSSGTPGSPLHF. In DNA, the CDR3 is TGTGCCAGCAGCTCTGGGACTCCTGGATCACCCCTCCACTTT. The chain has TRBV7-9 and TRBJ1-6; perhaps TRBD1 as D (5 bases). Trimming stripped 4 bases from V and 10 bases from J, with 14 bases between. The CDR3 is made up of 14 amino acids. Germline CDR1 SEHNR, CDR2 FQNEAQ (reference sequence). Full variable domain (missing parts from reference TRBV7-9 and TRBJ1-6): DTGVSQNPRHKITKRGQNVTFRCDPISEHNRLYWYRQTLGQGPEFLTYFQNEAQLEKSRLLSDRFSAERPKGSFSTLEIQRTEQGDSAMYLCASSSGTPGSPLHFGNGTRLTVT.